There are many counts of the clone carrying this T cell receptor (beta chain). Antigen: not known. These data are taken from a study of spatial heterogeneity in lung cancer. Overall study results and limits: Counts that tracked tumor mutation counts were those of expanded intratumoral alpha and beta TCRs.

The study tagged each TCR cDNA molecule with a unique molecular identifier. A single record per CDR3 protein comes from TCRdb applying MiXCR to the 5' RACE reads. The sample includes around 100,000 distinct CDR3 sequences, approximately 4.7% of them seen just once. As to time point: sample taken at primary tumor resection. Trimming took off 5 bases at V and 2 bases at J, with 10 bases between the two ends. CDR1 is MNHEY and CDR2 is SMNVEV in the germline V gene (reference sequence). The CDR3 is made up of 13 amino acids. Sequenced material: lung tumor tissue, taken at surgery. This chain uses TRBV27 with TRBJ2-7; no definite D call. The clonotype was recovered from a male donor with early-stage non-small cell lung cancer. The CDR3 DNA is TGTGCCAGCAGTCCTTATGGGCCCTACGAGCAGTACTTC. Amino acids: CASSPYGPYEQYF.